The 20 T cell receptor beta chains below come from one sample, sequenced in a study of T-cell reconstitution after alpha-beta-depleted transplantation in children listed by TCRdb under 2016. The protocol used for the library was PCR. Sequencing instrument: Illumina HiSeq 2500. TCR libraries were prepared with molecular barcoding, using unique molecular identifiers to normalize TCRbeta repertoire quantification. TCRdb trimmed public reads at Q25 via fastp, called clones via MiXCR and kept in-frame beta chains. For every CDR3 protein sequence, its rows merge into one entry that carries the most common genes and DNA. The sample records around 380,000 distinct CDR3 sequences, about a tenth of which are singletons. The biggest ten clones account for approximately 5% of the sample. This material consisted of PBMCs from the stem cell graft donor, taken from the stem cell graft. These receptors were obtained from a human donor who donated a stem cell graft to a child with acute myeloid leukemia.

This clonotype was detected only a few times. CDR3 bases: TGCAGTGCTAGAGTTGCGGGGGGCGGGTACGAGCAGTACGTC. This sequence encodes CSARVAGGGYEQYV. The V and J genes are TRBV20-1 and TRBJ2-7; 8 nucleotides line up with TRBD2. Germline V lookup: CDR1 DFQATT, CDR2 SNEGSKA (reference sequence). The ends lost 1 base at V and 4 bases at J; junction bases unmatched: 6. This CDR3 contains 14 residues.

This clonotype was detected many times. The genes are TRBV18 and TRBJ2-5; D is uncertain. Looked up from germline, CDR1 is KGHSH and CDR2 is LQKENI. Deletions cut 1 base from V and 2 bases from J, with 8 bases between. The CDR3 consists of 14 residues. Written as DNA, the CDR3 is TGTGCCAGCTCACCACTATATGGGCAAGAGACCCAGTACTTC. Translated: CASSPLYGQETQYF. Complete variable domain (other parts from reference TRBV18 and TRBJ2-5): NAGVMQNPRHLVRRRGQEARLRCSPMKGHSHVYWYRQLPEEGLKFMVYLQKENIIDESGMPKERFSAEFPKEGPSILRIQQVVRGDSAAYFCASSPLYGQETQYFGPGTRLLVL.

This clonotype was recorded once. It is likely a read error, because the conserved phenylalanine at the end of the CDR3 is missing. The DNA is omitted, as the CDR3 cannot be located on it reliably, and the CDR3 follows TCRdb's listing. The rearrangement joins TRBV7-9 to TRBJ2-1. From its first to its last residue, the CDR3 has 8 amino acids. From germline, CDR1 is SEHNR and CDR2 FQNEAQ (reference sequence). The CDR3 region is CASSLDLR.

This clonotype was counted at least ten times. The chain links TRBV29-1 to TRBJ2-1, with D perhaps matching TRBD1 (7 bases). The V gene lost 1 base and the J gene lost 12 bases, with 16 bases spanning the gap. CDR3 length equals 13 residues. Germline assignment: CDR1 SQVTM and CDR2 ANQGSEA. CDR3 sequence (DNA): TGCAGCGTTGAAGGTGCGGGACAGCTGGGGCAGTTCTTC. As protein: CSVEGAGQLGQFF.

CDR3 nucleotide sequence: TGTGCCAGCAGCCCCCGAGGCCGGGACAGGGACCAAGAGACCCAGTACTTC. As protein: CASSPRGRDRDQETQYF. This chain uses TRBV7-2 with TRBJ2-5, with 9 bases matching TRBD1. Germline V gene data show CDR1 as SGHTA and CDR2 as FQGNSA. The V and J ends lost 5 bases and 0 bases, in that order; junction bases with no gene match: 10. The CDR3 consists of 17 residues.

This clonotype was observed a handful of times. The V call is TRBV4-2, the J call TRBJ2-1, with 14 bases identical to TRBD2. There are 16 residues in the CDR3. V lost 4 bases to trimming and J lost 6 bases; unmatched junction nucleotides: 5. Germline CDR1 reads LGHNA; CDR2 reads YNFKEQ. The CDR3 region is CASSPPGLAGVNEQFF. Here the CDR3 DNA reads TGTGCCAGCAGCCCACCGGGACTAGCGGGAGTCAATGAGCAGTTCTTC.

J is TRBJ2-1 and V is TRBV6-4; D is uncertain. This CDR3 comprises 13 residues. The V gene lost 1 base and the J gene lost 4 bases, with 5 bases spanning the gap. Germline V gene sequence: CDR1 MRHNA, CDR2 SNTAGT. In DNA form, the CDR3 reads TGTGCCAGCAGTGACTTCGGGTACAATGAGCAGTTCTTC. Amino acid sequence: CASSDFGYNEQFF.

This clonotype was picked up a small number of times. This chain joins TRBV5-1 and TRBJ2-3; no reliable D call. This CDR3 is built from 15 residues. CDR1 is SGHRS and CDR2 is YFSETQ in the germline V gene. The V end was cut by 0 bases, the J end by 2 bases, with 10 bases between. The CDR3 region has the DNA TGCGCCAGCAGCTTGGGGGCAGGCACCACAGATACGCAGTATTTT. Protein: CASSLGAGTTDTQYF.

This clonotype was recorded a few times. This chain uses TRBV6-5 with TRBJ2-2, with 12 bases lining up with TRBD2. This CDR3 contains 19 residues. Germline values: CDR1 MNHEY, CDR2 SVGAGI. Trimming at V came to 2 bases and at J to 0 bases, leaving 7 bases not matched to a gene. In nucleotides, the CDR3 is TGTGCCAGCAGTTACGATCTGACTAGCGGGAGACCGAACACCGGGGAGCTGTTTTTT. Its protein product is CASSYDLTSGRPNTGELFF.

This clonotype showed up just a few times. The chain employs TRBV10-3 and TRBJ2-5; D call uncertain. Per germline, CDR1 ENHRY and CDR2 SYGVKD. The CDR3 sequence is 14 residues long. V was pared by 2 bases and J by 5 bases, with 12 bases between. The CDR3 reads CAISEHQALETQYF. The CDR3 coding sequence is TGTGCCATCAGTGAGCACCAGGCGTTGGAGACCCAGTACTTC.

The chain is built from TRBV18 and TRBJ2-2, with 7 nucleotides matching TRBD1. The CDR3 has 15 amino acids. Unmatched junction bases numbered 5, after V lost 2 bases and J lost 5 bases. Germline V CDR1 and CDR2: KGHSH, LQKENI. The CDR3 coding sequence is TGTGCCAGCTCACCATCAAGACAGGGTACCGGGGAGCTGTTTTTT. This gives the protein CASSPSRQGTGELFF.

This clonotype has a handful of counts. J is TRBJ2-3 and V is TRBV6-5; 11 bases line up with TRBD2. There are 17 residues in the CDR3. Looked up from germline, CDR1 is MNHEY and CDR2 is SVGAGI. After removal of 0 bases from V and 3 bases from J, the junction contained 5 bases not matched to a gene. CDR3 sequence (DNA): TGTGCCAGCAGTTACTCGTATAGCGGGAGGGAAACAGATACGCAGTATTTT. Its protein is CASSYSYSGRETDTQYF.

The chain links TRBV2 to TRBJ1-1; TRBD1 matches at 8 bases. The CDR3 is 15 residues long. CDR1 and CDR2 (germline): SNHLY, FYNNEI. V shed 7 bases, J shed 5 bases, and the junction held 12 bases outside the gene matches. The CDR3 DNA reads TGTGCCAGCACCGGACAGGGTGGAGTAAGAACTGAAGCTTTCTTT. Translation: CASTGQGGVRTEAFF.

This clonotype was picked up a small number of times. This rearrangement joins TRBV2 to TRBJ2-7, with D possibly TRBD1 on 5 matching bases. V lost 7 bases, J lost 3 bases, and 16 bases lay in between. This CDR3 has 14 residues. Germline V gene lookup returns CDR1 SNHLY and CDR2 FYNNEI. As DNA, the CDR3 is TGTGCCAGCATCATGAGAGGACACTTCTACGAGCAGTACGTC. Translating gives CASIMRGHFYEQYV.

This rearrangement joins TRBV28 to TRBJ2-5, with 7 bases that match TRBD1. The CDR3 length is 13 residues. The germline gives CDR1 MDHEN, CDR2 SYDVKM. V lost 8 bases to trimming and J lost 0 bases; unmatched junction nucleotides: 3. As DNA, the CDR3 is TGTGCCAGCGGGGGACAGAACCAAGAGACCCAGTACTTC. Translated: CASGGQNQETQYF.

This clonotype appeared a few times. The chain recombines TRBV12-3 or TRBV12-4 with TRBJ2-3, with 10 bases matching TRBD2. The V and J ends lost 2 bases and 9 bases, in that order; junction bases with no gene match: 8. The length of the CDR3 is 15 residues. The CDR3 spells CASSLLAGVGVTQYF. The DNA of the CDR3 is TGTGCCAGCAGTTTACTAGCGGGAGTCGGTGTGACGCAGTATTTT.

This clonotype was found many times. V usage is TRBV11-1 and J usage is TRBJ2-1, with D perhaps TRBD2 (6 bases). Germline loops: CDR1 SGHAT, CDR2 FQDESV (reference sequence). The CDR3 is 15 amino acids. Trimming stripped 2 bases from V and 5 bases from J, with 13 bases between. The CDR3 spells CASSLFAAGNNEQFF. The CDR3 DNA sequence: TGTGCCAGCAGCTTATTCGCGGCGGGGAACAATGAGCAGTTCTTC.

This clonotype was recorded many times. The CDR3 sequence: CSARDRAALNTEAFF. In DNA form, the CDR3 reads TGCAGTGCTAGAGATCGGGCAGCTCTTAACACTGAAGCTTTCTTT. The V call is TRBV20-1, the J call TRBJ1-1; no reliable D call. V was clipped by 0 bases and J by 2 bases, with 13 bases between them. Germline V gene lookup returns CDR1 DFQATT and CDR2 SNEGSKA (reference sequence). This CDR3 is built from 15 residues.

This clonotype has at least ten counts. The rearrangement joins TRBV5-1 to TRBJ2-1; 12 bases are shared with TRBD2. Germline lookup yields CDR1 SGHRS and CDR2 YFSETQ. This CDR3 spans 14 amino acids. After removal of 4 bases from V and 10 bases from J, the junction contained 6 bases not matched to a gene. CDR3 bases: TGCGCCAGCAGCCGGCTAGCGGGGGGGACGGAGCAGTTCTTC. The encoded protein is CASSRLAGGTEQFF.

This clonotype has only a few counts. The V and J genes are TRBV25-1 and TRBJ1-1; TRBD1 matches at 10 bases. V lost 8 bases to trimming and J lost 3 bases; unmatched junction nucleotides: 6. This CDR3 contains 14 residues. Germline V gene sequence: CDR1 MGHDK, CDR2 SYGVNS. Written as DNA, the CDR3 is TGTGCCAGCCGGGACAGGGGAATGTACACTGAAGCTTTCTTT. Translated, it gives CASRDRGMYTEAFF.